A single sample is the source of the 22 T cell receptor beta chains below, sequenced in a study of post-analysis software for immune sequencing data. Study-level results: TRBV segments more frequent in patients than in controls numbered about five and included TRBV5-6, TRBV5-1 and TRBV20-1.

Antigen specificity for these receptors is unknown. Included in the TCR beta cDNA libraries were unique molecular identifiers. TCRdb recomputed calls from the PCR reads with MiXCR, one row per CDR3 protein. The profile covers more than 450,000 distinct CDR3 sequences, with roughly 46% appearing a single time and around 1.7% taken by the ten largest. The sample was blood. The receptors were gathered from a girl aged 10 to 17 with multiple sclerosis.

The chain recombines TRBV5-8 with TRBJ2-7; tentatively, D is TRBD2 (6 bases). Near its end, the DNA agrees better with TRBJ2-5, so the J call may be wrong. The CDR3 loop spans 13 amino acids. CDR1 is SGHTS, CDR2 YDEGEE, per germline. In DNA, the CDR3 is TGTGCCAGCACGTTTCGTCGGGGGGAGACCCAGTACTTC. Protein product: CASTFRRGETQYF.

This clonotype was observed a handful of times. CDR3 loop: CASSSGTIGPSEQFF. The CDR3 region has the DNA TGCGCCAGCAGCTCTGGGACTATCGGGCCCAGTGAGCAGTTCTTC. The rearrangement links TRBV5-1 to TRBJ2-1, with TRBD2 identical over 7 bases. V shed 3 bases, J shed 9 bases, and the junction held 12 bases outside the gene matches. This CDR3 has 15 amino acids. CDR1 is SGHRS and CDR2 is YFSETQ in the germline V gene. Based on the CDR3 plus reference TRBV5-1 and TRBJ2-1, the full variable domain is KAGVTQTPRYLIKTRGQQVTLSCSPISGHRSVSWYQQTPGQGLQFLFEYFSETQRNKGNFPGRFSGRQFSNSRSEMNVSTLELGDSALYLCASSSGTIGPSEQFFGPGTRLTVL.

The genes are TRBV5-6 and TRBJ2-7; D might be TRBD1 or TRBD2, each matching 5 bases. Germline V gene lookup returns CDR1 SGHDT and CDR2 YYEEEE. V lost 4 bases, J lost 0 bases, and 14 bases lay in between. There are 15 residues in the CDR3. Here the CDR3 DNA reads TGTGCCAGCAGCCCCTCCGGGGCCCACTCCTACGAGCAGTACTTC. Its translation: CASSPSGAHSYEQYF.

The chain recombines TRBV7-6 with TRBJ2-3, with 7 positions matching TRBD2. Germline CDR1 is SGHVS and CDR2 is FNYEAQ. V lost 3 bases to trimming and J lost 2 bases; unmatched junction nucleotides: 8. The CDR3 sequence is 16 residues long. The CDR3 sequence: CASSFRGLDLTDTQYF. CDR3 coding DNA: TGTGCCAGCAGCTTCCGAGGACTAGACCTCACAGATACGCAGTATTTT.

V usage is TRBV24-1 and J usage is TRBJ2-1; D is possibly TRBD2 (5 bases). The CDR3 length is 12 residues. Trimming left V 5 bases short and J 7 bases short, with 8 bases between. The V gene's germline CDR1 is KGHDR and CDR2 SFDVKD. In DNA form, the CDR3 reads TGTGCCACCAGTGTCGAGGGTAATGAGCAGTTCTTC. It is translated as CATSVEGNEQFF.

V gene TRBV29-1 combines with J gene TRBJ2-7; D might be TRBD1 or TRBD2, each matching 6 bases. Germline CDR1 is SQVTM and CDR2 is ANQGSEA. The CDR3 is made up of 12 amino acids. Between the trimmed V and J ends, which lost 7 bases and 3 bases, there was a span of 13 bases. The CDR3 loop reads CSATRGVYEQYF. The CDR3 nucleotides read TGCAGCGCCACAAGGGGGGTCTACGAGCAGTACTTC.

This chain joins TRBV7-8 and TRBJ1-4; D is possibly TRBD1 (6 bases). CDR1 and CDR2 from the germline V gene are SGHVS and FQNEAQ. V was pared by 4 bases and J by 4 bases, with 22 bases between. The length of the CDR3 is 18 residues. CDR3 bases: TGTGCCAGCAGCTACAGGGTTCCAGCACAATCCGTTAATGAAAAACTGTTTTTT. Protein product: CASSYRVPAQSVNEKLFF.

This clonotype was detected a few times. The rearrangement joins TRBV27 to TRBJ2-5; TRBD2 matches at 7 bases. Trimming removed 4 bases from V and 0 bases from J; junction bases left unmatched: 2. The CDR3 runs 14 residues. Per germline, CDR1 MNHEY and CDR2 SMNVEV (reference sequence). CDR3 loop: CASSSRGYQETQYF. CDR3 bases: TGTGCCAGCAGTTCGCGGGGGTACCAAGAGACCCAGTACTTC.

The rearrangement joins TRBV25-1 to TRBJ2-1, with D tentatively TRBD1 (6 bases). Germline lookup yields CDR1 MGHDK and CDR2 SYGVNS. This CDR3 has 18 residues. Trimming removed 3 bases at V and 0 bases at J, with 18 bases between. DNA of the CDR3: TGTGCCAGCAGTGATCCACCCGGGACACCCAGCTCCTACAATGAGCAGTTCTTC. Translation gives CASSDPPGTPSSYNEQFF.

The rearrangement uses TRBV5-1 and TRBJ2-7; 9 positions agree with TRBD1. The CDR3 is 16 residues long. Germline CDR1 reads SGHRS; CDR2 reads YFSETQ. The ends lost 3 bases at V and 0 bases at J; junction bases unmatched: 7. CDR3 protein: CASSWGQGEISYEQYF. The CDR3, as DNA: TGCGCCAGCAGCTGGGGACAGGGAGAAATCTCCTACGAGCAGTACTTC.

The rearrangement links TRBV5-5 to TRBJ2-4; TRBD2 matches at 10 bases. The J call may be faulty, since TRBJ2-7 better matches the DNA end. This CDR3 contains 17 residues. Germline CDR1 is SGHKS and CDR2 is YYEKEE (reference sequence). The CDR3 DNA sequence: TGTGCCAGCAGCTTGGTGGCTAGCGGGGGAGTAGGATACGAGCAGTACTTC. Amino acids: CASSLVASGGVGYEQYF.

The chain employs TRBV20-1 and TRBJ2-5, with a tentative D call TRBD1 (5 bases). This CDR3 has 13 amino acids. V lost 3 bases and J lost 3, with 11 bases in between. Germline V gene lookup returns CDR1 DFQATT and CDR2 SNEGSKA (reference sequence). CDR3 region: CSARGRGKETQYF. The DNA for the CDR3 is TGCAGTGCTAGGGGTAGGGGTAAAGAGACCCAGTACTTC.

Comments on this clonotype: One end of the junction fails to match germline, which may point to a read error. The chain links TRBV2 to TRBJ2-3, with TRBD1 as a possible D gene (5 bases). The CDR3 is made up of 16 amino acids. Germline CDR1 SNHLY, CDR2 FYNNEI. The CDR3 nucleotides read TGTGCCAGCAGTGATCAGGCCTATAGGGGCACAGATACGCGGTATTTT. Protein: CASSDQAYRGTDTRYF.

This sequence joins TRBV20-1 and TRBJ2-6; D call uncertain. CDR1 DFQATT and CDR2 SNEGSKA come from the germline V gene (reference sequence). Trimming took 3 bases from V and 4 from J, leaving 13 bases between them. This CDR3 is built from 15 residues. The CDR3 here is CSARLVFAGANVLTF. The DNA for the CDR3 is TGCAGTGCTAGGCTTGTGTTTGCGGGGGCCAACGTCCTGACTTTC.

This clonotype was recorded only once. This chain uses TRBV7-2 with TRBJ1-2; D remains ambiguous. V shed 7 bases and J shed 6 bases, with 15 bases lying between them. Looked up from germline, CDR1 is SGHTA and CDR2 is FQGNSA. The CDR3 extends over 13 amino acids. The chain's CDR3 is CASTTGRHHGYTF. CDR3 nucleotide sequence: TGTGCCAGCACCACGGGCCGACACCATGGCTACACCTTC.

This clonotype was seen ten or more times. The chain is built from TRBV5-1 and TRBJ2-1, with 10 bases aligning to TRBD2. V was clipped by 4 bases and J by 8 bases; unmatched bases: 15. This CDR3 is built from 17 residues. CDR1 SGHRS and CDR2 YFSETQ come from the germline V gene. CDR3 sequence: CASSSSGGRLNDDEQFF. DNA of the CDR3: TGCGCCAGCAGCAGTAGCGGGGGGCGTCTCAATGACGATGAGCAGTTCTTC.

The chain joins TRBV6-1 to TRBJ1-1; no reliable D call. CDR3 length: 15 residues. Between the trimmed V and J ends, which lost 2 bases and 2 bases, there was a span of 12 bases. Germline CDR1 MNHNS, CDR2 SASEGT. The CDR3 sequence: CASSEQPTANTEAFF. The CDR3 DNA sequence: TGTGCCAGCAGTGAACAACCGACGGCAAACACTGAAGCTTTCTTT.

The chain combines TRBV20-1 with TRBJ1-5, with D possibly TRBD1 on 5 matching bases. The CDR3 runs to 15 residues. CDR1 is DFQATT, CDR2 SNEGSKA, per germline (reference sequence). V lost 0 bases, J lost 1 base, and 10 bases lay in between. The CDR3 spells CSARDWGGSNQPQHF. CDR3 bases: TGCAGTGCTAGAGATTGGGGGGGGAGCAATCAGCCCCAGCATTTT.

The chain has TRBV10-2 and TRBJ2-5; the D gene could be TRBD1 or TRBD2 (5 bases each). Germline CDR1 WSHSY, CDR2 SAAADI. Trimming pared 2 bases from V and 2 bases from J, leaving 9 bases between. This CDR3 has 14 amino acids. Here the CDR3 reads CASSEEGRQETQYF. The CDR3 DNA sequence: TGCGCCAGCAGTGAGGAGGGGCGACAAGAGACCCAGTACTTC.

The V and J genes are TRBV4-1 and TRBJ2-1; maybe TRBD2 (6 bases). Germline V lookup: CDR1 MGHRA, CDR2 YSYEKL. This CDR3 spans 11 amino acids. Trimming took 4 bases from V and 9 from J, leaving 7 bases between them. The CDR3 protein is CASSREVEQFF. CDR3 DNA sequence: TGCGCCAGCAGCCGGGAGGTTGAGCAGTTCTTC.

This chain connects TRBV12-3 or TRBV12-4 to TRBJ2-1, with D possibly being TRBD1 (7 bases). The CDR3 is 16 residues long. Between the trimmed V and J ends, which lost 6 bases and 7 bases, there was a span of 22 bases. In DNA, the CDR3 is TGTGCCAGCAGCCGGGACAGCCGGCGGGGCGGAAATGAGCAGTTCTTC. Translating gives CASSRDSRRGGNEQFF.

The J gene is TRBJ2-1, the V gene TRBV10-2; 8 bases are a match to TRBD2. This CDR3 spans 15 amino acids. The junction had 8 bases not matched to a gene; V was cut back by 5 bases and J by 5 bases. Germline V CDR1 and CDR2: WSHSY, SAAADI. For the CDR3, the DNA is TGCGCCAGCAGTTCTGTAGCGGGGAAGAACAATGAGCAGTTCTTC. It is translated as CASSSVAGKNNEQFF.